The 7 T cell receptor beta chains below all came from one sample that was sequenced in a study of identifying expanded T cells in peripheral blood. The assay was immunoSEQ multiplex PCR, and TCRdb's table has in-frame clones only and misses some. The sample holds roughly 75,000 clones, roughly nine tenths seen once. Source material: blood. The receptors here all came from a person aged 18 to 70 in good health.

The V gene is TRBV9, the J gene TRBJ2-3; possibly TRBD2 for D (7 bases). V was pared by 1 base and J by 7 bases, with 13 bases between. The CDR3 runs 14 residues. In germline, CDR1 is SGDLS, CDR2 YYNGEE. CDR3 nucleotides: TGTGCCAGCAGCGTAACGGGGGGCGCGAATACGCAGTATTTT. This translates into CASSVTGGANTQYF.

The chain uses TRBV11-2 and TRBJ2-7; D may match TRBD1 or TRBD2 (5 bases each). The CDR3 sequence is 15 residues long. V lost 1 base and J lost 0, with 10 bases in between. CDR1 SGHAT and CDR2 FQNNGV come from the germline V gene. DNA for the CDR3: TGTGCCAGCAGCTTAGGGTATGGGGGCTCCTACGAGCAGTACTTC. It is translated as CASSLGYGGSYEQYF.

V is TRBV30 and J is TRBJ2-5; TRBD1 or TRBD2 may be the D gene (6 bases each). Trimming stripped 4 bases from V and 3 bases from J, with 18 bases between. This CDR3 contains 15 residues. CDR1 and CDR2 (germline): GTSNPN, SVGIG (reference sequence). In DNA, the CDR3 is TGTGCCTGGACCAAAGGGGGGACAATAAAAGAGACCCAGTACTTC. It is translated as CAWTKGGTIKETQYF.

The chain has TRBV6-1 and TRBJ1-1; no reliable D call. V lost 2 bases and J 0 bases, leaving 10 bases between the germline ends. This CDR3 spans 15 amino acids. Germline V CDR1 and CDR2: MNHNS, SASEGT. CDR3 residues: CASSELSRMNTEAFF. Written as DNA, the CDR3 is TGTGCCAGCAGTGAATTGAGTCGGATGAACACTGAAGCTTTCTTT.

This clone came up once. The chain recombines TRBV4-1 with TRBJ2-5; 7 bases are shared with TRBD2. The trim removed 5 bases at V and 1 base at J, leaving 10 bases unmatched. The length of the CDR3 is 16 residues. Germline loops: CDR1 MGHRA, CDR2 YSYEKL. CDR3: CASSSGILAAQETQYF. The CDR3 nucleotides are TGCGCCAGCAGCAGTGGGATCCTAGCGGCCCAAGAGACCCAGTACTTC.

V and J are TRBV5-1 and TRBJ2-1; perhaps TRBD2 as D (6 bases). V was trimmed by 0 bases and J by 0 bases, leaving 10 bases between them. Germline CDR1 is SGHRS and CDR2 is YFSETQ. The CDR3 consists of 16 residues. In DNA form, the CDR3 reads TGCGCCAGCAGCTTGGTTGCGGGAAGCTCCTACAATGAGCAGTTCTTC. Protein product: CASSLVAGSSYNEQFF.

This clone was observed once. The rearrangement uses TRBV2 and TRBJ1-2; 8 bases match TRBD1. Germline CDR1 is SNHLY and CDR2 is FYNNEI. The CDR3 has 12 residues. The V segment lost 8 bases and the J segment 5 bases; nucleotides outside the gene matches: 4. Written as DNA, the CDR3 is TGTGCCAGCGGACAGGGAGATTATGGCTACACCTTC. Encoded protein: CASGQGDYGYTF.